Described below is a single T cell receptor beta chain sequence and its context. Its target is not known. A second PCR, run for roughly 7 to 11 cycles, used a sample-barcoded 5' primer plus a J-beta primer mix. From each sample, at least 2.5 million paired-end reads containing CDR3 were obtained. TCRdb reprocessed the 5' RACE reads via MiXCR and lists one record per CDR3 protein. The sample lists 1,500,000 or so distinct CDR3 sequences; 42% were seen once. This sample was included in a study of blood T cells in healthy people across ages. Study findings and constraints: Reliance upon unsorted PBMCs precluded definitive naive versus antigen-experienced comparison. While age rose, TCR beta diversity per million T cells dropped in a roughly linear way.

Germline assignment: CDR1 MNHEY and CDR2 SMNVEV (reference sequence). CDR3 length: 14 residues. V was shortened by 4 bases and J by 4 bases, with 12 bases between the two germline ends. The source material was blood. This clonotype was sampled from a woman aged 18-29 years in good health. This chain links TRBV27 with TRBJ2-3, with D possibly TRBD2 on 6 matching bases. CDR3: CASSSGLTADTQYF. As DNA, the CDR3 is TGTGCCAGCAGTTCGGGACTCACTGCAGATACGCAGTATTTT.